This TCR beta chain derives from a study of early T cells in non-severe SARS-CoV-2 infection. Study as a whole: The input, bulk RNA from unsorted whole blood, was sequenced, and chains were unpaired. General study points: The matching step, a VDJdb search, favored anti-spike CD8 responses and missed private and CD4 specificities.

The protocol attached unique molecular identifiers to individual cDNA molecules. One entry per CDR3 protein, called by TCRdb with MiXCR from the 5' RACE reads. The sample carries 35,000 to 45,000 distinct CDR3 sequences, 6.8% recorded once. This clonotype was seen many times. Antigen unknown. Trimming shortened V by 5 bases and J by 8 bases, and 22 bases separated the two germline ends. The CDR3 is 16 residues long. The germline V gene has CDR1 SGHNT and CDR2 YENEEA. The sequence was collected from an adult who was a healthcare worker with PCR-confirmed SARS-CoV-2 infection or an uninfected control (not recorded which). The chain has TRBV11-3 and TRBJ2-1; D is undetermined. The starting material was whole blood, obtained at baseline. CDR3 DNA sequence: TGTGCCAGCAGCCAAGATGGAAGTCCAGGAGAGCATGAGCAGTTCTTC. Translating it yields CASSQDGSPGEHEQFF.